The present entry profiles one T cell receptor beta chain with its context. Germline CDR1 MNHNY, CDR2 SVGAGI (reference sequence). The CDR3 is made up of 12 amino acids. V was pared by 10 bases and J by 0 bases, with 10 bases between. In the authors' methods: Estimation of nucleated cell counts was performed using reference gene primer amplification. The method was immunoSEQ multiplex PCR; TCRdb's version includes in-frame clones alone and lacks a portion of them. D and trimming come from the DNA, and the V and J calls and clone size come from that table. This table holds about 110,000 clones, under 85% found once. The record originates from a study of blood T cell repertoires in COVID-19. Background on the study: From T cells, B-cell-depleted T cells, or PBMCs came the material, which was cDNA or gDNA.

The source is a woman aged 70-85 years with acute or convalescent COVID-19. Sequencing input: peripheral blood. The chain recombines TRBV6-6 with TRBJ2-7, with a tentative D call TRBD1 (6 bases). The CDR3 bases are TGTGCCACAAGGGACAACTCCTACGAGCAGTACTTC. Protein sequence: CATRDNSYEQYF.